This T cell receptor beta chain was found in a study of T cell repertoires in cytomegalovirus infection (dated by TCRdb to between 2018 and 2021). About the study as a whole: Donor HLA type was relevant to the analysis, because carriage of CMV infection together with the matching HLA type was indicated by public TCR beta signatures. Here is what the overall study found, with its caveats: The ex vivo response was dominated by HLA-C-restricted CMV-specific TCR beta clonotypes, which also provided the single most frequent clonotype in two of eight donors. In both this cohort and an independent roughly 350-donor cohort, the cumulative frequency of public TCR beta family members distinguished carriers of CMV infection plus the relevant HLA type.

The listed sequencing device is Illumina HiSeq 1500. Using fastp at Q25 and MiXCR, TCRdb reprocessed the public reads and kept productive beta chains. Rows matching on CDR3 protein sequence are summarized as one entry with the most common DNA and genes. The sample table lists nearly 550,000 distinct CDR3 sequences, about 15% of them with a count of one. Jointly, the top ten make up 20% to 30% of the sample. With regard to this clonotype: Its specific antigen is unknown. A much more abundant neighbour one base away suggests this may be a read error.

The clonotype comes from a human donor in good health (CMV status not recorded). Some clones in this sample may be carry-over from other donors' samples. Source material: CD8+ T cells from PBMCs.

The CDR3: CASRFSGSSGNTIYF. The sequenced DNA is TGTGCCAGCAGGTTTTCGGGCTCCTCTGGAAACACCATATATTTT. The chain is assembled from TRBV12-3 or TRBV12-4 and TRBJ1-3; the D gene identity is not certain. V and J are truncated by 6 bases and 0 bases respectively, leaving an intervening sequence of 12 bases. From cysteine to phenylalanine, the CDR3 is 15 amino acids long. The entry retains the CDR3 DNA only, 45 bases that are in frame from base 1.